The rows below give T cell receptor beta chains drawn from one sample of a study of T cells after yellow fever vaccination. TCRdb recomputed calls from the 5' RACE reads with MiXCR, one row per CDR3 protein. The table lists fewer than 650,000 distinct CDR3 sequences, about a fifth of them singletons. The sequenced sample was PBMCs, obtained less than 25 days after the first yellow fever vaccination. The receptors come from a man between 18 and 29 years old who received the YFV17D yellow fever vaccine. Each CDR3 is given with its conserved first and last residue. D genes are given only for firm matches. Rows give clone size only sometimes, using once, few, many, or a class for an expanded clone.

D,J,V,size,CDR3,DNA
TRBD1,TRBJ2-2,TRBV27,-,CASSFRTGTGELFF,TGTGCCAGCAGTTTCAGGACAGGCACCGGGGAGCTGTTTTTT
-,TRBJ1-3,TRBV5-1,-,CASSWGGYSGNTIYF,TGCGCCAGCAGCTGGGGAGGTTACTCTGGAAACACCATATATTTT
-,TRBJ2-1,TRBV7-9,few,CASSLLGGHGNEQFF,TGTGCCAGCAGCCTACTAGGAGGGCACGGAAATGAGCAGTTCTTC
-,TRBJ2-5,TRBV21-1,-,CASSKAASGGVLETQYF,TGTGCCAGCAGCAAAGCTGCGAGCGGGGGGGTCCTTGAGACCCAGTACTTC
-,TRBJ1-1,TRBV6-5,few,CASSYSWVDTEAFF,TGTGCCAGCAGTTACTCGTGGGTTGACACTGAAGCTTTCTTT
-,TRBJ2-7,TRBV7-2,-,CASSLAGPSRQYF,TGTGCCAGCAGCTTAGCGGGGCCCTCGCGGCAGTACTTC
TRBD1,TRBJ2-3,TRBV25-1,few,CASSESIRQGEGTDTQYF,TGTGCCAGCAGTGAATCCATAAGACAGGGTGAAGGGACAGATACGCAGTATTTT
TRBD2,TRBJ2-7,TRBV4-1,few,CASSQGLARYEQYF,TGCGCCAGCAGCCAAGGACTAGCGAGGTACGAGCAGTACTTC
TRBD1,TRBJ1-2,TRBV6-2/TRBV6-3,few,CASSYSMGTGYGYTF,TGTGCCAGCAGTTACTCAATGGGGACAGGCTATGGCTACACCTTC
-,TRBJ2-2,TRBV5-1,-,CASRTYTGELFF,TGCGCCAGCAGAACATACACCGGGGAGCTGTTTTTT
-,TRBJ1-1,TRBV20-1,-,CSARDLGGTEAFF,TGCAGTGCTAGAGATCTTGGGGGCACTGAAGCTTTCTTT
TRBD2,TRBJ2-1,TRBV7-3,-,CASSLSGGASEQFF,TGTGCCAGCAGCCTTAGCGGGGGGGCAAGTGAGCAGTTCTTC
-,TRBJ2-1,TRBV4-1,-,CASSLRTGTAGDEQFF,TGCGCCAGCAGCCTGAGGACTGGCACCGCAGGCGATGAGCAGTTCTTC
TRBD2,TRBJ2-4,TRBV20-1,-,CSAGRGGFRNIQYF,TGCAGTGCTGGTCGGGGGGGTTTTAGAAACATTCAGTACTTC